What follows describes a single TCR beta chain. Method: immunoSEQ multiplex PCR; TCRdb's copy keeps in-frame clones and lacks some. The table shows about 98,000 clones, with 82% occurring only once. The data are from a study of blood T cell repertoires in COVID-19. Study-wide context: Sites across the United States, Italy and Spain contributed samples from acute and convalescent COVID-19.

Looked up from germline, CDR1 is KGHSH and CDR2 is LQKENI. With 6 bases removed from V and 5 bases from J, the gap between germline ends came to 17 bases. The CDR3 runs to 14 residues. V and J are TRBV18 and TRBJ2-7, with D possibly TRBD2 on 5 matching bases. Sequencing was carried out using peripheral blood. The sequence derives from a man aged 65 to 85 with active or convalescent COVID-19. The CDR3 bases are TGTGCCAGCTCCAACGTGGGCGCCGGGGACGAGCAGTACTTC. Residues: CASSNVGAGDEQYF.